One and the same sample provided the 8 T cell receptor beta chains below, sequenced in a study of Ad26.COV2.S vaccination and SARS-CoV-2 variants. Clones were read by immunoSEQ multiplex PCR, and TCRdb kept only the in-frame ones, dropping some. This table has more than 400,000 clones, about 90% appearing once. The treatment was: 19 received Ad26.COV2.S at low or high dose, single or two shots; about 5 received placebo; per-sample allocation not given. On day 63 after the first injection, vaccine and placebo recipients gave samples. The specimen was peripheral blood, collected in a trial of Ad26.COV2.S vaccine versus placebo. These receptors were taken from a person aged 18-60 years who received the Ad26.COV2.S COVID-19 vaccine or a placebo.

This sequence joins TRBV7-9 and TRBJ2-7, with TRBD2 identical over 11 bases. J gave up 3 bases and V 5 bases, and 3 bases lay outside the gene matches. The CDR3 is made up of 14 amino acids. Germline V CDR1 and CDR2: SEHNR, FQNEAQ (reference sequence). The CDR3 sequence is CASSLSGRVYEQYF. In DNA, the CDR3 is TGTGCCAGCAGCCTTAGCGGGAGGGTCTACGAGCAGTACTTC.

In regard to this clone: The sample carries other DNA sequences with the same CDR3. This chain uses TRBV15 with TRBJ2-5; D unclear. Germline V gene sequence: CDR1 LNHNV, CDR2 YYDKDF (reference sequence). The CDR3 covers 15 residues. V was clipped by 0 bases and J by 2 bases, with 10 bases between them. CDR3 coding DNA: TGTGCCACCAGCAGAGATCCAGGACCTCAAGAGACCCAGTACTTC. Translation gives CATSRDPGPQETQYF.

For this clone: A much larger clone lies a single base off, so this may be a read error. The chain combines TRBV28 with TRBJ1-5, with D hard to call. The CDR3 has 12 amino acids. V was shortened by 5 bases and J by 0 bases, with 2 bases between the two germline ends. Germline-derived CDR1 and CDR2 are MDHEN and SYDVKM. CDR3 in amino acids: CASSDSNQPQHF. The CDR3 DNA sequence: TGTGCCAGCAGTGATAGCAATCAGCCCCAGCATTTT.

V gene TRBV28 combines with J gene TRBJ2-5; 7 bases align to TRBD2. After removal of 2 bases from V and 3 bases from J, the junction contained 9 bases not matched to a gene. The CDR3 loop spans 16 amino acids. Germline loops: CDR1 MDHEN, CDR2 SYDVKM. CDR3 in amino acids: CASSLQGSLAKETQYF. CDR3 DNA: TGTGCCAGCAGTTTACAGGGCTCACTAGCGAAAGAGACCCAGTACTTC.

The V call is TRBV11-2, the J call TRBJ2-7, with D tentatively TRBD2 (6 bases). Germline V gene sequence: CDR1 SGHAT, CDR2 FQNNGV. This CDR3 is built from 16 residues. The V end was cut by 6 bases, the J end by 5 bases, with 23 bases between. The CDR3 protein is CASSLRRGGRPHEQYF. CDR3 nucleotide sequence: TGTGCCAGCAGTCTTAGGAGGGGTGGGCGGCCCCACGAGCAGTACTTC. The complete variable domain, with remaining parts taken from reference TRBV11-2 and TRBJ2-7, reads EAGVAQSPRYKIIEKRQSVAFWCNPISGHATLYWYQQILGQGPKLLIQFQNNGVVDDSQLPKDRFSAERLKGVDSTLKIQPAKLEDSAVYLCASSLRRGGRPHEQYFGPGTRLTVT.

In DNA form, the CDR3 reads TGCGCCAGCAGCTTGGCCGTGGGGACAGGGAGCACAGATACGCAGTATTTT. As protein: CASSLAVGTGSTDTQYF. This chain connects TRBV5-1 to TRBJ2-3, with 9 bases lining up with TRBD1. The CDR3 is 17 residues long. Losses at the gene ends were 0 bases for V and 0 bases for J; bases not matched to a gene: 5. In germline, CDR1 is SGHRS, CDR2 YFSETQ.

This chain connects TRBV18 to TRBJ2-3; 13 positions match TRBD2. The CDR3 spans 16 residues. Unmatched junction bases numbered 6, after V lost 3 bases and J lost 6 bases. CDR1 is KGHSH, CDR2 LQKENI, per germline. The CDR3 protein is CASSPGTSGIMDTQYF. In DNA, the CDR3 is TGTGCCAGCTCACCCGGGACTAGCGGGATAATGGATACGCAGTATTTT.

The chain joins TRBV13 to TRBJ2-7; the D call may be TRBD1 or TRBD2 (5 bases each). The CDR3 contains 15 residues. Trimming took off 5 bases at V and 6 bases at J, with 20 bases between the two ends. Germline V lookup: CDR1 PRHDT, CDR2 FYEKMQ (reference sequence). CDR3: CASSNERDAVGEQYF. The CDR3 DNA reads TGTGCCAGCAGCAACGAAAGGGACGCCGTAGGCGAGCAGTACTTC.